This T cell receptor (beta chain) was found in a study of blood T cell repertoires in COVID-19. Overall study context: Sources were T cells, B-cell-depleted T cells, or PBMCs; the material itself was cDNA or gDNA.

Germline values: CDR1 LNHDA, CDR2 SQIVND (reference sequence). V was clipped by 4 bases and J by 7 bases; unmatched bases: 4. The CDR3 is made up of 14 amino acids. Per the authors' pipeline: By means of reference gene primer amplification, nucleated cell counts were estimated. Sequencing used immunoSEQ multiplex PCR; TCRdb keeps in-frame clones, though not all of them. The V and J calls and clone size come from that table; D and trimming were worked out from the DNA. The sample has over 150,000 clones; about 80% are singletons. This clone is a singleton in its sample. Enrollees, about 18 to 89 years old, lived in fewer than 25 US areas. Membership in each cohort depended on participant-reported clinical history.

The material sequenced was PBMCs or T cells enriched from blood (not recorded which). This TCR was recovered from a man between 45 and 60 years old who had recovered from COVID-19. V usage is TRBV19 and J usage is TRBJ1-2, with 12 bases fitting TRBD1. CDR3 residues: CASSRDRGRGGYTF. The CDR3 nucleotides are TGTGCCAGTAGTAGGGACAGGGGGCGCGGTGGCTACACCTTC.